This passage covers 6 T cell receptor beta chains from one sample sequenced in a study of T-cell memory formation after mild COVID-19. TCRdb reanalysed the 5' RACE reads using MiXCR and keeps one entry per CDR3 protein. The sample shows about half a million distinct CDR3 sequences, about 20% of them seen only once. Sequenced: PBMCs or a T cell subset sorted from them (not recorded which). The receptors derive from an adult woman who had mild COVID-19 (a few samples of this study predate the infection). Cell type and time point are not known.

Only a few counts were recorded for this clonotype. V usage is TRBV5-1 and J usage is TRBJ1-1; no reliable D call. The CDR3 is 12 amino acids. In germline, CDR1 is SGHRS, CDR2 YFSETQ. Trimming cost V 3 bases and J 12 bases, with 15 bases left between them. CDR3 in amino acids: CASSYNNREPFF. CDR3 coding DNA: TGCGCCAGCAGCTATAACAACAGAGAACCTTTCTTT. Based on the CDR3 plus reference TRBV5-1 and TRBJ1-1, the full variable domain is KAGVTQTPRYLIKTRGQQVTLSCSPISGHRSVSWYQQTPGQGLQFLFEYFSETQRNKGNFPGRFSGRQFSNSRSEMNVSTLELGDSALYLCASSYNNREPFFGQGTRLTVV.

V gene TRBV23-1 combines with J gene TRBJ1-5, with 7 positions matching TRBD1. TRBV23-1 is an open reading frame, and its role is uncertain. V dropped 10 bases and J dropped 5; count of bases not matched to a gene: 8. The length of the CDR3 is 13 residues. The CDR3 region has the DNA TGCGCCAACGAAGACAGGGAATATCAGCCCCAGCATTTT. Translating it yields CANEDREYQPQHF.

This clonotype has just a few counts. The chain is built from TRBV20-1 and TRBJ1-1; D gene unclear. This CDR3 has 13 amino acids. Germline V gene data show CDR1 as DFQATT and CDR2 as SNEGSKA (reference sequence). V lost 6 bases, J lost 0 bases, and 11 bases lay in between. CDR3 residues: CSANTDMNTEAFF. In DNA form, the CDR3 reads TGCAGTGCAAACACCGACATGAACACTGAAGCTTTCTTT.

This chain uses TRBV20-1 with TRBJ2-1; D gene ambiguous. The CDR3 runs to 15 residues. Germline V gene sequence: CDR1 DFQATT, CDR2 SNEGSKA (reference sequence). V shed 0 bases and J shed 0 bases, with 9 bases lying between them. CDR3 DNA: TGCAGTGCTAGAGATCGAGCGCCCTCCTACAATGAGCAGTTCTTC. Its protein product is CSARDRAPSYNEQFF.

There are many counts of this clonotype. This chain links TRBV5-6 with TRBJ2-3, with D unclear. Germline V gene lookup returns CDR1 SGHDT and CDR2 YYEEEE. Trimming removed 1 base from V and 4 bases from J, with 10 bases in between. CDR3 length equals 14 residues. The DNA of the CDR3 is TGTGCCAGCAGCTTGCCCGGGTCCCCAGATACGCAGTATTTT. It codes for CASSLPGSPDTQYF.

V is TRBV2 and J is TRBJ2-2; D ambiguous. CDR3 length equals 17 residues. V dropped 6 bases and J dropped 5 bases, with 22 bases sitting between them. Germline V gene sequence: CDR1 SNHLY, CDR2 FYNNEI. The CDR3 region has the DNA TGTGCCAGCAGGCCAAGCCGGGCCCTAGATATTACCGGGGAGCTGTTTTTT. Translated, it gives CASRPSRALDITGELFF.